This TCR beta chain appears in the sequencing data of a study of cytomegalovirus exposure and HLA in healthy donors. Study-wide points: On later analysis, the bulk of CMV-associated TCR beta chains appeared to be HLA-restricted.

This CDR3 spans 15 amino acids. In germline, CDR1 is SGDLS, CDR2 YYNGEE. J gave up 1 base and V 4 bases, and 7 bases lay outside the gene matches. PCR was performed using 60 Vbeta and 13 Jbeta primers. Sequencing used immunoSEQ multiplex PCR; TCRdb keeps in-frame clones, though not all of them. The table lists about 140,000 clones, around 80% of them singletons. About this clone: What it recognizes is unknown.

No CMV serostatus was recorded for this donor. Sequencing was performed on PBMCs. The gene calls are TRBV9 and TRBJ2-5, with 7 bases identical to TRBD2. The sequence came from a man aged 30 to 39 in good health. The CDR3 region has the DNA TGTGCCAGCAGCTATTCCGGGACTACCCAAGAGACCCAGTACTTC. Translation gives CASSYSGTTQETQYF.